The 31 T cell receptor beta chains reported below all come from one sample, sequenced in a study of spatial heterogeneity in lung cancer (dated by TCRdb to between 2017 and 2020). The time point label, read with the paper, signifies: sample taken at primary tumor resection. Library preparation was by 5' RACE. The sample was run on a NextSeq 500. TCRdb reprocessed the public reads (quality trimming at Q25 with fastp, clone calling with MiXCR) and kept in-frame beta chains. Each CDR3 protein gets just one entry, which takes the most common genes and DNA from the rows behind it. The sample includes about 22,000 distinct CDR3 sequences, with about 5% observed a single time. The biggest ten clones account for less than 35% of the sample. This sample comprised PBMCs, obtained at surgery. The receptors derive from a male donor with early-stage non-small cell lung cancer.

This clonotype occurred many times. The chain links TRBV4-2 to TRBJ2-7, with D unclear. Germline V gene sequence: CDR1 LGHNA, CDR2 YNFKEQ. Between the trimmed V and J ends, which lost 0 bases and 2 bases, there was a span of 14 bases. The CDR3 is 16 amino acids. In DNA, the CDR3 is TGTGCCAGCAGCCAAGATGTGGCCTCAGGCCCCTACGAGCAGTACTTC. This sequence encodes CASSQDVASGPYEQYF.

The chain carries TRBV9 and TRBJ1-2; 9 bases agree with TRBD1. The V gene end was trimmed by 4 bases and the J gene end by 7 bases; junction bases not matched to a gene: 14. Germline V gene lookup returns CDR1 SGDLS and CDR2 YYNGEE. The CDR3 loop spans 16 amino acids. The CDR3 region has the DNA TGTGCCAGCAGCCCTCAGGATCGGACAGGGGACCCTGGCTACACCTTC. Its protein product is CASSPQDRTGDPGYTF.

At least ten counts were recorded for this clonotype. The CDR3, as DNA: TGCGCCAGCAGCTTGCGGCCGACAGATCCGTCGGAGCATCAGCCCCAGCATTTT. This gives the protein CASSLRPTDPSEHQPQHF. The rearrangement joins TRBV5-1 to TRBJ1-5; TRBD1 is a possible D gene (5 bases). Germline V gives CDR1 SGHRS, CDR2 YFSETQ. The V gene lost 1 base and the J gene lost 5 bases, with 22 bases spanning the gap. This CDR3 is built from 18 residues.

This clonotype was counted ten times or more. CDR3 DNA: TGTGCCAGCAGCCAAGTGGTAGCAGCCCAAGAGACCCAGTACTTC. Amino acid sequence: CASSQVVAAQETQYF. This chain joins TRBV3-1 and TRBJ2-5, with D hard to call. Germline V gene sequence: CDR1 LGHDT, CDR2 YNNKEL (reference sequence). Trimming left V 1 base short and J 1 base short, with 10 bases between. The CDR3 contains 15 residues.

This clonotype was seen ten or more times. This sequence joins TRBV19 and TRBJ2-1; 11 nucleotides line up with TRBD2. The CDR3 loop spans 15 amino acids. Germline V lookup: CDR1 LNHDA, CDR2 SQIVND (reference sequence). With 3 bases clipped from V and 10 bases from J, the junction kept 8 bases outside the gene matches. The CDR3 DNA sequence: TGTGCCAGTAGTATTAGCGGGGGGGCCGGAAGGGAGCAGTTCTTC. Translating it yields CASSISGGAGREQFF.

This rearrangement joins TRBV12-3 or TRBV12-4 to TRBJ2-7, with TRBD1 identical over 8 bases. The CDR3 covers 13 residues. Trimming at V came to 5 bases and at J to 4 bases, leaving 4 bases not matched to a gene. In DNA form, the CDR3 reads TGTGCCAGCAGTACCGGGACAGGTTACGAGCAGTACTTC. Protein sequence: CASSTGTGYEQYF.

This clonotype was seen repeatedly, ten times or more. The chain is built from TRBV7-2 and TRBJ1-1; 7 nucleotides line up with TRBD1. This CDR3 region has 14 residues. Germline V gene data show CDR1 as SGHTA and CDR2 as FQGNSA. After removal of 3 bases from V and 6 bases from J, the junction contained 7 bases not matched to a gene. Here the CDR3 reads CASSFRDSRAEAFF. The CDR3 region has the DNA TGTGCCAGCAGCTTCCGGGACAGTAGGGCTGAAGCTTTCTTT.

This clonotype was recorded many times. V usage is TRBV29-1 and J usage is TRBJ2-5; 8 positions match TRBD1. Per germline, CDR1 SQVTM and CDR2 ANQGSEA. V lost 0 bases to trimming and J lost 4 bases; unmatched junction nucleotides: 4. The CDR3 runs 14 residues. The CDR3: CSVEDGQGPETQYF. The CDR3 region has the DNA TGCAGCGTTGAAGATGGACAGGGTCCAGAGACCCAGTACTTC.

In its sample, this clonotype was seen many times. The gene calls are TRBV7-2 and TRBJ1-1; no clear D gene. Trimming stripped 5 bases from V and 4 bases from J, with 11 bases between. Germline assignment: CDR1 SGHTA and CDR2 FQGNSA. This CDR3 has 13 amino acids. CDR3 protein: CASSPGWSTEAFF. In DNA form, the CDR3 reads TGTGCCAGCAGCCCGGGGTGGAGCACTGAAGCTTTCTTT.

In this sample, this clonotype turned up many times. The genes are TRBV18 and TRBJ1-2; tentative D call: TRBD1 (5 bases). The CDR3 covers 13 residues. V lost 2 bases to trimming and J lost 8 bases, with 12 bases between them. CDR1 and CDR2 from the germline V gene are KGHSH and LQKENI. For the CDR3, the DNA is TGTGCCAGCTCACCAGACCCAGGGTCCGGCTACACCTTC. Its protein is CASSPDPGSGYTF. The whole variable domain, remainder taken from reference TRBV18 and TRBJ1-2, is NAGVMQNPRHLVRRRGQEARLRCSPMKGHSHVYWYRQLPEEGLKFMVYLQKENIIDESGMPKERFSAEFPKEGPSILRIQQVVRGDSAAYFCASSPDPGSGYTFGSGTRLTVV.

This clonotype was counted once. A much larger clone sits a single nucleotide away, making a read error possible. As DNA, the CDR3 is TGTGCCAGTACCCCCGGGGGCTCTGGGGCCAACGTCCTGACTTTC. Translation: CASTPGGSGANVLTF. This rearrangement joins TRBV19 to TRBJ2-6; D might be TRBD2 (6 bases). The CDR3 extends over 15 amino acids. The V gene lost 7 bases and the J gene lost 0 bases, with 10 bases spanning the gap. Germline V lookup: CDR1 LNHDA, CDR2 SQIVND (reference sequence).

This clonotype was observed many times. The gene calls are TRBV6-5 and TRBJ1-3, with D possibly TRBD1 on 5 matching bases. Trimming took 7 bases from V and 4 from J, leaving 14 bases between them. Germline assignment: CDR1 MNHEY and CDR2 SVGAGI. The CDR3 covers 14 residues. This chain's CDR3 is CASKKGPIGNTIYF. The CDR3 DNA is TGTGCCAGCAAAAAGGGGCCGATCGGAAACACCATATATTTT.

This clonotype was seen a few times. The chain has TRBV2 and TRBJ1-2, with 10 nucleotides matching TRBD1. V trimming: 7 bases; J trimming: 4 bases; junction bases outside the gene matches: 6. The V gene's germline CDR1 is SNHLY and CDR2 FYNNEI. The CDR3 is 14 residues long. The CDR3 is CASTLTGGSYGYTF. The CDR3 DNA reads TGTGCCAGCACCCTGACAGGGGGCAGCTATGGCTACACCTTC.

This clonotype was observed many times. The chain links TRBV7-2 to TRBJ1-5, with 7 bases matching TRBD1. The germline V gene has CDR1 SGHTA and CDR2 FQGNSA. The V segment lost 5 bases and the J segment 5 bases; nucleotides outside the gene matches: 3. CDR3 length equals 13 residues. For the CDR3, the DNA is TGTGCCAGCAGCGGGCAGGGGGATCAGCCCCAGCATTTT. Residues: CASSGQGDQPQHF.

This clonotype has a count of ten or more. This rearrangement joins TRBV6-2 or TRBV6-3 to TRBJ2-1; no firm D call. Germline CDR1 and CDR2: MNHEY and SVGEGT. This CDR3 has 12 residues. V shed 6 bases and J shed 6 bases, with 9 bases lying between them. The CDR3 DNA sequence: TGTGCCAGCAGCCCACGGACCAATGAGCAGTTCTTC. This gives the protein CASSPRTNEQFF.

This clonotype showed up many times. This chain connects TRBV28 to TRBJ1-5; TRBD1 agrees at 7 bases. The junction had 10 bases not matched to a gene; V was cut back by 8 bases and J by 3 bases. The CDR3 is 15 amino acids. CDR1 MDHEN and CDR2 SYDVKM come from the germline V gene. The CDR3 coding sequence is TGTGCCAGCGCCCTAGGAGGGGGCCACAATCAGCCCCAGCATTTT. Protein: CASALGGGHNQPQHF.

This clonotype occurred many times. This chain joins TRBV10-3 and TRBJ2-1; 8 positions agree with TRBD2. With 3 bases clipped from V and 5 bases from J, the junction kept 6 bases outside the gene matches. CDR1 ENHRY and CDR2 SYGVKD come from the germline V gene. The CDR3 extends over 15 amino acids. For the CDR3, the DNA is TGTGCCATCAGTGATAGCGTAGCGGGGAACAATGAGCAGTTCTTC. It translates to CAISDSVAGNNEQFF.

This clonotype was seen repeatedly, ten times or more. The chain employs TRBV6-2 or TRBV6-3 and TRBJ1-2; D might be TRBD1 (5 bases). Trimming stripped 0 bases from V and 5 bases from J, with 13 bases between. This CDR3 has 15 residues. From germline, CDR1 is MNHEY and CDR2 SVGEGT. The DNA for the CDR3 is TGTGCCAGCAGTTACTCCCCGGGACCGCCGTATGGCTACACCTTC. Translating it yields CASSYSPGPPYGYTF.

This clonotype was recorded a few times. The chain links TRBV27 to TRBJ2-1, with D tentatively TRBD1 (7 bases). The germline CDR1 and CDR2 sequences are MNHEY and SMNVEV (reference sequence). V was shortened by 7 bases and J by 10 bases, with 17 bases between the two germline ends. This CDR3 has 13 residues. Here the CDR3 reads CASTGRRGREQFF. DNA of the CDR3: TGTGCCAGCACCGGAAGGAGGGGGCGGGAGCAGTTCTTC.

In this sample, this clonotype turned up many times. V and J are TRBV7-2 and TRBJ2-3, with 10 bases matching TRBD2. Trimming at V came to 2 bases and at J to 2 bases, leaving 1 base not matched to a gene. Looked up from germline, CDR1 is SGHTA and CDR2 is FQGNSA. The CDR3 is 15 residues long. The CDR3 spells CASSLTSGDTDTQYF. CDR3 DNA sequence: TGTGCCAGCAGCTTAACTAGCGGGGACACAGATACGCAGTATTTT. Full variable domain (rest looked up from reference TRBV7-2 and TRBJ2-3): GAGVSQSPSNKVTEKGKDVELRCDPISGHTALYWYRQSLGQGLEFLIYFQGNSAPDKSGLPSDRFSAERTGGSVSTLTIQRTQQEDSAVYLCASSLTSGDTDTQYFGPGTRLTVL.

This chain joins TRBV5-6 and TRBJ1-4; 10 nucleotides match TRBD1. The V and J ends lost 4 bases and 4 bases, in that order; junction bases with no gene match: 7. The CDR3 runs to 16 residues. Germline V gene data show CDR1 as SGHDT and CDR2 as YYEEEE. The DNA for the CDR3 is TGTGCCAGCAGCATGACAGGGGGCCAGGGTAATGAAAAACTGTTTTTT. As protein: CASSMTGGQGNEKLFF. The full variable domain, completed using reference TRBV5-6 and TRBJ1-4, is DAGVTQSPTHLIKTRGQQVTLRCSPKSGHDTVSWYQQALGQGPQFIFQYYEEEERQRGNFPDRFSGHQFPNYSSELNVNALLLGDSALYLCASSMTGGQGNEKLFFGSGTQLSVL.

As for this clonotype: A much bigger clone sits one base away, suggesting this may be a read error. This chain uses TRBV12-3 or TRBV12-4 with TRBJ2-5; TRBD2 might be the D (6 bases). V lost 8 bases, J lost 4 bases, and 17 bases lay in between. This CDR3 spans 14 amino acids. The CDR3 DNA reads TGTGCCAGCGGTCACCCCCAGGGAGGAGAGACCCAGTACTTC. Encoded protein: CASGHPQGGETQYF.

This clonotype was counted at least ten times. The chain is built from TRBV5-5 and TRBJ2-3; 10 bases are a match to TRBD1. After removal of 3 bases from V and 1 base from J, the junction contained 5 bases not matched to a gene. The CDR3 extends over 16 amino acids. The germline gives CDR1 SGHKS, CDR2 YYEKEE (reference sequence). The CDR3 reads CASSSGTGVGTDTQYF. For the CDR3, the DNA is TGTGCCAGCAGCTCGGGGACAGGGGTAGGCACAGATACGCAGTATTTT.

Ten or more counts support this clonotype. The chain combines TRBV9 with TRBJ2-5; TRBD2 matches at 12 bases. The CDR3 covers 15 residues. Germline V gene lookup returns CDR1 SGDLS and CDR2 YYNGEE. The V gene end was trimmed by 0 bases and the J gene end by 10 bases; junction bases not matched to a gene: 7. CDR3 in DNA: TGTGCCAGCAGCGTAGGGCTAGCGGGAGGGCCAGACCAGTACTTC. Amino acid sequence: CASSVGLAGGPDQYF.

This clonotype came up many times. This chain joins TRBV5-1 and TRBJ2-7, with 8 positions matching TRBD2. V shed 5 bases, J shed 2 bases, and the junction held 9 bases outside the gene matches. CDR1 and CDR2 (germline): SGHRS, YFSETQ. The CDR3 totals 15 residues. CDR3: CASSPRPGLAYEQYF. The CDR3 DNA reads as TGCGCCAGCAGTCCACGGCCGGGACTAGCCTACGAGCAGTACTTC.

This clonotype was found many times. J is TRBJ1-5 and V is TRBV7-2, with 9 bases fitting TRBD1. V was clipped by 5 bases and J by 7 bases; unmatched bases: 9. Germline CDR1 SGHTA, CDR2 FQGNSA. There are 15 residues in the CDR3. The CDR3 region is CASSPGQGLGQPQHF. As DNA, the CDR3 is TGTGCCAGCAGCCCGGGACAGGGTTTAGGACAGCCCCAGCATTTT.

There are many counts of this clonotype. CDR3 in DNA: TGTGCCAGCAGTCTTGGGAGCGGGGGCCAAGAGACCCAGTACTTC. It encodes CASSLGSGGQETQYF. V and J are TRBV6-6 and TRBJ2-5; 8 bases are a match to TRBD2. The CDR3 is 15 residues long. CDR1 is MNHNY, CDR2 SVGAGI, per germline (reference sequence). V lost 5 bases, J lost 1 base, and 6 bases stayed unmatched.

The table lists this clonotype with many counts. The CDR3 coding sequence is TGTGCCAGCAGCCCGGGGACTAGCGGGAGAGGGAATGAGCAGTTCTTC. Amino acid sequence: CASSPGTSGRGNEQFF. The rearrangement links TRBV7-3 to TRBJ2-1, with 14 bases fitting TRBD2. Germline V lookup: CDR1 SGHTA, CDR2 FQGTGA. After removal of 5 bases from V and 7 bases from J, the junction contained 7 bases not matched to a gene. CDR3 length equals 16 residues.

This clonotype was counted many times. The DNA of the CDR3 is TGTGCCAGCAGTTTTTGGCAGGGGGAAATGAATGAGCAGTTCTTC. This codes for CASSFWQGEMNEQFF. The chain recombines TRBV28 with TRBJ2-1, with 7 nucleotides matching TRBD1. The germline V gene encodes CDR1 MDHEN and CDR2 SYDVKM. The CDR3 totals 15 residues. The trim removed 3 bases at V and 7 bases at J, leaving 9 bases unmatched.

This clonotype appeared many times. The rearrangement links TRBV10-3 to TRBJ2-3, with 9 bases matching TRBD2. The length of the CDR3 is 16 residues. Trimming took 6 bases from V and 3 from J; bases not matched to a gene: 10. Germline loops: CDR1 ENHRY, CDR2 SYGVKD. CDR3 bases: TGTGCCATCAGCTGGAGGGCGGGAGGGAAGACAGATACGCAGTATTTT. Its translation is CAISWRAGGKTDTQYF.

This clonotype has ten or more counts. The rearrangement uses TRBV14 and TRBJ2-7; D ambiguous. This CDR3 contains 12 residues. The V end lost 2 bases, the J end lost 4 bases, and 6 bases lay between the germline ends. Germline V CDR1 and CDR2: SGHDN, FVKESK. The CDR3 sequence is CASSQRLYEQYF. CDR3 sequence (DNA): TGTGCCAGCAGCCAACGGCTTTACGAGCAGTACTTC.